A single sample is the source of the 30 T cell receptor beta chains below, sequenced in a study of PD-L1 blockade in urothelial cancer. Time point described: peripheral blood 6 weeks after treatment start. The data were produced by immunoSEQ multiplex PCR, yet TCRdb's version contains in-frame clones alone and is incomplete. The sample yields 46,000 or so clones, approximately 86% seen once. Sample: PBMCs, taken around atezolizumab (anti-PD-L1) treatment. The receptors originated from a man in his 60s with urothelial cancer.

The V and J genes are TRBV6-1 and TRBJ2-5; 9 bases are shared with TRBD2. Trimming at V came to 1 base and at J to 5 bases, leaving 5 bases not matched to a gene. The CDR3 has 15 amino acids. Looked up from germline, CDR1 is MNHNS and CDR2 is SASEGT. The CDR3 spells CASSEVTSGGETQYF. The CDR3 coding sequence is TGTGCCAGCAGTGAAGTGACTAGCGGAGGTGAGACCCAGTACTTC.

Comments on this clone: The CDR3 carries no conserved terminal phenylalanine or tryptophan, so it likely arises from a read error. The DNA is omitted, as the CDR3 cannot be located on it reliably, and the CDR3 follows TCRdb's listing. The CDR3 loop is CASSRYFRG. The genes are TRBV18 and TRBJ2-7; the listed D gene, TRBD1, was not tested against the DNA. The CDR3 has 9 amino acids, counting both end residues. CDR1 is KGHSH, CDR2 LQKENI, per germline.

This chain links TRBV7-3 with TRBJ1-6, with D possibly being TRBD1 (5 bases). The CDR3 runs to 14 residues. Germline CDR1 reads SGHTA; CDR2 reads FQGTGA. Trimming shortened V by 2 bases and J by 8 bases, and 10 bases separated the two germline ends. The CDR3 DNA reads as TGTGCCAGCAGCTTAGGGGGGTTTGATTCACCCCTCCACTTT. It specifies CASSLGGFDSPLHF.

The chain couples TRBV5-4 to TRBJ2-3, with TRBD1 identical over 8 bases. Unmatched junction bases numbered 6, after V lost 4 bases and J lost 5 bases. This CDR3 is 14 amino acids long. Germline values: CDR1 SGHNT, CDR2 YYREEE (reference sequence). The CDR3 loop reads CASSRTGPQDTQYF. The CDR3 region has the DNA TGTGCCAGCAGCAGGACAGGGCCACAAGATACGCAGTATTTT.

The chain has TRBV16 and TRBJ1-6, with D maybe TRBD1 (5 bases). Germline V lookup: CDR1 KGHSY, CDR2 FQNENV. This CDR3 is 14 amino acids long. Trimming pared 4 bases from V and 7 bases from J, leaving 11 bases between. The CDR3 DNA follows: TGTGCCAGCAGCCCTAGGACACCCAATTCACCCCTCCACTTT. Encoded protein: CASSPRTPNSPLHF.

The gene calls are TRBV19 and TRBJ2-7; 10 nucleotides align to TRBD1. V shed 2 bases and J 6 bases; nucleotides not matched to a gene: 10. There are 16 residues in the CDR3. Germline loops: CDR1 LNHDA, CDR2 SQIVND (reference sequence). DNA for the CDR3: TGTGCCAGTAGTATATCCTCCGGGACAGGGGTCCCCGAGCAGTACTTC. Translation gives CASSISSGTGVPEQYF.

This chain uses TRBV18 with TRBJ1-2, with D unresolved. The CDR3 spans 13 residues. Trimming cost V 2 bases and J 7 bases, with 11 bases left between them. The germline gives CDR1 KGHSH, CDR2 LQKENI. CDR3 loop: CASSPRDGGGYTF. CDR3 nucleotides: TGTGCCAGCTCACCAAGAGACGGAGGTGGCTACACCTTC. Together with reference TRBV18 and TRBJ1-2, the CDR3 gives the full variable domain: NAGVMQNPRHLVRRRGQEARLRCSPMKGHSHVYWYRQLPEEGLKFMVYLQKENIIDESGMPKERFSAEFPKEGPSILRIQQVVRGDSAAYFCASSPRDGGGYTFGSGTRLTVV.

This chain joins TRBV10-3 and TRBJ2-3, with D tentatively TRBD1 (5 bases). Germline assignment: CDR1 ENHRY and CDR2 SYGVKD. The CDR3 has 13 residues. The V and J ends lost 4 bases and 6 bases respectively, with 11 bases between them. CDR3: CAISGSSGDTQYF. CDR3 DNA: TGTGCCATCAGTGGGTCGTCAGGGGATACGCAGTATTTT.

The chain has TRBV2 and TRBJ1-5; possible D gene TRBD1, 5 bases. CDR1 is SNHLY, CDR2 FYNNEI, per germline. V lost 6 bases and J lost 0, with 15 bases in between. The CDR3 spans 16 residues. The CDR3 coding sequence is TGTGCCAGCAGAGCCCCCCAGGGTTATAGCAATCAGCCCCAGCATTTT. Translation: CASRAPQGYSNQPQHF.

This clone was observed a single time. The V and J genes are TRBV6-1 and TRBJ2-3; 9 bases fit TRBD2. V lost 4 bases to trimming and J lost 5 bases; unmatched junction nucleotides: 1. The length of the CDR3 is 13 residues. Germline V gene sequence: CDR1 MNHNS, CDR2 SASEGT. CDR3 in DNA: TGTGCCAGCAGTGGGACTAGCGTAGATACGCAGTATTTT. Translating it yields CASSGTSVDTQYF.

The chain recombines TRBV4-3 with TRBJ1-6; D gene unclear. Trimming shortened V by 2 bases and J by 5 bases, and 10 bases separated the two germline ends. Germline V gene lookup returns CDR1 LGHNA and CDR2 YSLEER. The CDR3 is made up of 15 amino acids. The CDR3 DNA follows: TGCGCCAGCAGCCAAATGGTCCAGGATAATTCACCCCTCCACTTT. Protein product: CASSQMVQDNSPLHF.

The chain joins TRBV5-6 to TRBJ2-5; 7 positions agree with TRBD2. CDR1 and CDR2 from the germline V gene are SGHDT and YYEEEE. The V segment lost 4 bases and the J segment 0 bases; nucleotides outside the gene matches: 6. The CDR3 extends over 15 amino acids. The CDR3 region is CASSEKAGYQETQYF. CDR3 bases: TGTGCCAGCAGCGAGAAAGCGGGGTACCAAGAGACCCAGTACTTC.

The chain's CDR3 is CASSLAQGGYEQFF. The CDR3 DNA follows: TGTGCCAGCAGCTTGGCCCAGGGAGGCTACGAGCAGTTCTTC. V gene TRBV5-6 combines with J gene TRBJ2-1; TRBD2 is a possible D gene (6 bases). The ends were cut back, 0 bases at V and 10 bases at J, with 14 bases in the middle. This CDR3 region has 14 residues. In germline, CDR1 is SGHDT, CDR2 YYEEEE.

Written as DNA, the CDR3 is TGTGCCAGCAGTGAGTCCGGGGGGGCTGAAAAACTGTTTTTT. Translated, it gives CASSESGGAEKLFF. The gene calls are TRBV6-4 and TRBJ1-4; a weak D match, TRBD1 (6 bases). Trimming removed 3 bases at V and 7 bases at J, with 12 bases between. Germline loops: CDR1 MRHNA, CDR2 SNTAGT. CDR3 length: 14 amino acids.

The chain uses TRBV14 and TRBJ2-3, with a possible D match to TRBD2 (5 bases). There are 15 residues in the CDR3. CDR1 SGHDN and CDR2 FVKESK come from the germline V gene. Deletions cut 6 bases from V and 0 bases from J, with 13 bases between. CDR3 region: CASRHGLYSTDTQYF. As DNA, the CDR3 is TGTGCCAGCAGGCATGGACTCTACAGCACAGATACGCAGTATTTT.

The chain has TRBV11-3 and TRBJ2-3; D may be TRBD1 (5 bases). The CDR3 contains 14 residues. The germline gives CDR1 SGHNT, CDR2 YENEEA. V was trimmed by 0 bases and J by 4 bases, leaving 8 bases between them. CDR3 nucleotides: TGTGCCAGCAGCTTAGAAACAGGTCCAGATACGCAGTATTTT. Translating it yields CASSLETGPDTQYF. Full variable domain (outside the CDR3, taken from reference TRBV11-3 and TRBJ2-3): EAGVVQSPRYKIIEKKQPVAFWCNPISGHNTLYWYLQNLGQGPELLIRYENEEAVDDSQLPKDRFSAERLKGVDSTLKIQPAELGDSAVYLCASSLETGPDTQYFGPGTRLTVL.

The chain has TRBV28 and TRBJ2-1, with TRBD1 matching over 11 bases. Germline V gene sequence: CDR1 MDHEN, CDR2 SYDVKM. There are 17 residues in the CDR3. V dropped 3 bases and J dropped 8; count of bases not matched to a gene: 12. The CDR3 coding sequence is TGTGCCAGCAGTTTCATACCTGGGGACAGGGGGAAGTATGAGCAGTTCTTC. Residues: CASSFIPGDRGKYEQFF.

V and J are TRBV18 and TRBJ1-1; TRBD1 might be the D (5 bases). The CDR3 is 13 amino acids. Germline V gene sequence: CDR1 KGHSH, CDR2 LQKENI. The V gene lost 0 bases and the J gene lost 5 bases, with 7 bases spanning the gap. CDR3 in DNA: TGTGCCAGCTCACCACCGGAGGGGACTGAAGCTTTCTTT. Its translation: CASSPPEGTEAFF. Full variable domain (remainder filled in from reference TRBV18 and TRBJ1-1): NAGVMQNPRHLVRRRGQEARLRCSPMKGHSHVYWYRQLPEEGLKFMVYLQKENIIDESGMPKERFSAEFPKEGPSILRIQQVVRGDSAAYFCASSPPEGTEAFFGQGTRLTVV.

This clone appeared a few times. V is TRBV30 and J is TRBJ1-1; D unresolved. The CDR3 is 13 amino acids. In germline, CDR1 is GTSNPN, CDR2 SVGIG (reference sequence). The germline V and J ends were trimmed by 0 bases and 1 base, with 6 bases remaining between them. The CDR3 region has the DNA TGTGCCTGGAGTGTACGACAGAACACTGAAGCTTTCTTT. It is translated as CAWSVRQNTEAFF.

The chain uses TRBV7-9 and TRBJ2-7, with D maybe TRBD2 (5 bases). The germline V gene encodes CDR1 SEHNR and CDR2 FQNEAQ (reference sequence). The CDR3 consists of 14 residues. V was trimmed by 3 bases and J by 3 bases, leaving 12 bases between them. This CDR3 reads CASSFSVGNYEQYF. CDR3 coding DNA: TGTGCCAGCAGCTTTAGCGTGGGAAACTACGAGCAGTACTTC. Full variable domain (remainder filled in from reference TRBV7-9 and TRBJ2-7): DTGVSQNPRHKITKRGQNVTFRCDPISEHNRLYWYRQTLGQGPEFLTYFQNEAQLEKSRLLSDRFSAERPKGSFSTLEIQRTEQGDSAMYLCASSFSVGNYEQYFGPGTRLTVT.

This chain joins TRBV30 and TRBJ1-3; 9 bases are shared with TRBD1. Germline lookup yields CDR1 GTSNPN and CDR2 SVGIG (reference sequence). The CDR3 sequence is 15 residues long. J lost 3 bases, V lost 1 base, and 4 bases had no gene match. In nucleotides, the CDR3 is TGTGCCTGGAGTGGAGACAGGGGGTTTGGAAACACCATATATTTT. Encoded protein: CAWSGDRGFGNTIYF.

In DNA form, the CDR3 reads TGCGCCAGCAGCCAAGATGTCGGCACCGGGGAGCTGTTTTTT. Its translation is CASSQDVGTGELFF. The gene calls are TRBV4-3 and TRBJ2-2; unclear D gene. The CDR3 runs 14 residues. V was shortened by 0 bases and J by 4 bases, with 6 bases between the two germline ends. CDR1 LGHNA and CDR2 YSLEER come from the germline V gene.

This clone appeared a single time. The chain has TRBV19 and TRBJ2-7; TRBD1 aligns across 7 bases. The J segment lost 1 base and the V segment lost 2 bases, leaving 5 bases of the junction unmatched. This CDR3 has 15 amino acids. Germline V gives CDR1 LNHDA, CDR2 SQIVND (reference sequence). The CDR3 spells CASSIIGTASYEQYF. The CDR3 DNA is TGTGCCAGTAGTATAATAGGGACAGCATCCTACGAGCAGTACTTC.

The chain couples TRBV7-2 to TRBJ1-2; D is perhaps TRBD1 (6 bases). Trimming took off 4 bases at V and 4 bases at J, with 16 bases between the two ends. CDR1 and CDR2 (germline): SGHTA, FQGNSA. The CDR3 sequence is 15 residues long. The CDR3 loop is CASSSQGTGPYGYTF. For the CDR3, the DNA is TGTGCCAGCAGCTCCCAGGGGACGGGCCCCTATGGCTACACCTTC.

The gene calls are TRBV30 and TRBJ2-1, with 10 nucleotides matching TRBD1. There are 13 residues in the CDR3. The V segment lost 3 bases and the J segment 13 bases; nucleotides outside the gene matches: 9. Germline CDR1 and CDR2: GTSNPN and SVGIG (reference sequence). The CDR3 here is CAWSPDRGTRQFF. CDR3 DNA: TGTGCCTGGAGCCCGGACAGGGGGACTCGCCAGTTCTTC.

The chain combines TRBV4-1 with TRBJ2-3, with TRBD2 identical over 8 bases. Germline V gives CDR1 MGHRA, CDR2 YSYEKL. Trimming at V came to 3 bases and at J to 0 bases, leaving 8 bases not matched to a gene. The CDR3 is 17 amino acids. The CDR3 DNA reads as TGCGCCAGCAGCCATTTGCGGGGGGAGCTAAGCACAGATACGCAGTATTTT. Protein product: CASSHLRGELSTDTQYF.

Only one count was recorded for this clone. One end of the junction does not line up with germline, which may come from a read error. J is TRBJ2-7 and V is TRBV4-3; D call uncertain. Germline V gives CDR1 LGHNA, CDR2 YSLEER. The CDR3 has 14 residues. CDR3 in DNA: TGCGCCAGCAGCCAAGAGCTAGGTTCCTCCGAGCAGTACTTC. This encodes CASSQELGSSEQYF.

The chain recombines TRBV11-2 with TRBJ1-4; D remains ambiguous. The CDR3 has 13 amino acids. Trimming cost V 0 bases and J 8 bases, with 7 bases left between them. Germline loops: CDR1 SGHAT, CDR2 FQNNGV. CDR3 sequence reads: CASSLERLEKLFF. CDR3 bases: TGTGCCAGCAGCTTAGAACGACTGGAAAAACTGTTTTTT.

The chain employs TRBV7-8 and TRBJ2-5, with D possibly TRBD2 on 7 matching bases. Germline V CDR1 and CDR2: SGHVS, FQNEAQ. The CDR3 covers 16 residues. V was pared by 1 base and J by 3 bases, with 15 bases between. The CDR3 DNA is TGTGCCAGCAGCTTAGTATTCCGGGGGGCGGAAGAGACCCAGTACTTC. Its translation is CASSLVFRGAEETQYF.

The chain joins TRBV18 to TRBJ2-1, with 10 nucleotides matching TRBD2. The CDR3 consists of 14 residues. Losses at the gene ends were 4 bases for V and 6 bases for J; bases not matched to a gene: 3. The germline CDR1 and CDR2 sequences are KGHSH and LQKENI. CDR3 bases: TGTGCCAGCTCACGGAGCGGGGGGGCCAATGAGCAGTTCTTC. It specifies CASSRSGGANEQFF.